This T cell receptor (beta chain) derives from a study of T cell responses to AZD1222 COVID-19 vaccine (dated by TCRdb to the early 2020s). Broadly, across the study: A total of approximately 230 trial participants underwent TCR sequencing, of whom 207 received two doses of AZD1222 and some 25 received two doses of the MenACWY control vaccine. Trial participants were enrolled by age into subgroups of 18-55, 56-69 and 70-plus years, and about 150, 27 and 61 TCR-sequenced participants, respectively, were included in these subgroups.

Counted from cysteine to phenylalanine, this CDR3 has 14 amino acids. Only the CDR3 DNA stays, 42 bases, in frame from base 1. Trimming accounts for 5 bases at V and 3 bases at J, while the number of junction bases matched to no gene is 7. CDR1 SGHNT and CDR2 YYREEE were looked up in the germline V gene (reference sequence). What the work shows at the level of the full study, not this receptor alone: A significant rise in spike-specific TCR breadth and depth was observed after two AZD1222 doses relative to day 0 and relative to MenACWY recipients. In the small 56-69-year group, the increase in depth fell short of significance, most likely because of low power. Only six or seven AZD1222 recipients were SARS-CoV-2 seropositive at baseline, limiting conclusions about previously exposed vaccinees. Participants were mostly white British and included more females than males, and it was suggested by the authors that clonal diversity may have been underestimated. Because no day 14 peak-response samples were available, repertoires were characterized only after the peak T cell response. Reportedly, close to half of the unique spike-specific TCRs recognized epitopes lying outside the regions that are mutated in the B.1.351 and B.1.1.7 variants. Vaccine-associated CD4 TCRs spanned the whole spike protein, with dominant responses in regions 160-218 and 743-854.

Concerning this clone itself: It lacks a known antigen. Base-call qualities are not available, and no considerably larger clone is one nucleotide away.

The sample's time point label, decoded: about 28 days (+/-7) after the second vaccine dose. AZD1222 recipients with second doses at about 4 weeks or about 12 weeks were pooled, because spike-specific TCR depth and breadth did not differ between schedules. Samples from vaccinated people were obtained from the UK trials COV001 and COV002, which included a single-blind randomized controlled phase 2/3 trial of AZD1222 (ChAdOx1 nCoV-19) in healthy adults. Trial participant PBMC samples were collected at day 0 and day 28 after the second dose for TCRbeta chain sequencing. The CDR3 regions of human TCRbeta chains were analyzed by immunosequencing. Turning to the authors' computational methods: Repertoire TCRs were checked for matches against a reference library of SARS-CoV-2-specific TCRs that had been generated using the MIRA antigen-specificity platform. Breadth meant the fraction of unique TCRs that were SARS-CoV-2-associated, whereas depth meant the fraction of total T cells that were SARS-CoV-2-associated. Each spike-specific TCR was assigned to its reactive spike region and to a CD4 or CD8 class using the MIRA data. Log10-transformed breadth and depth values were compared by one-way ANOVA with Sidak's multiple comparisons tests. Here the immuneACCESS table is served through TCRdb, limited to in-frame sequences with V and J called. Missing clones are a known gap in these copies; in checked studies unresolved V genes cover under half, and the rest lacks a known reason. V, J and clone size reflect that table, while D and trimming were determined from the DNA. The sample profile shows 150,000 to 200,000 clones; approximately 90% of them were found once. Jointly, the top ten make up 1% to 1.5% of the sample.

Specimen: peripheral blood, collected 28 days after the second AZD1222 dose. The receptor was derived from an adult who received the AZD1222 COVID-19 vaccine. The sequence joins TRBV5-4 to TRBJ1-2; TRBD1 lines up with 7 middle nucleotides. The DNA sequence reads TGTGCCAGCAGACCAGACAGGGCAGACTATGGCTACACCTTC. This yields the protein CASRPDRADYGYTF.